The 25 T cell receptor beta chains given below trace back to one sample, sequenced in a study of neurological immune-mediated disorders. MiXCR, run by TCRdb on the 5' RACE reads, gives a single entry per CDR3 protein. The table lists about 55,000 distinct CDR3 sequences, around 3.8% of them singletons. Sequencing used CD4+ T cells from blood. These TCRs come from a woman between 40 and 55 years old with multiple sclerosis.

This clonotype was counted ten times or more. The rearrangement joins TRBV12-3 or TRBV12-4 to TRBJ2-7; possibly TRBD2 for D (6 bases). V dropped 4 bases and J dropped 4 bases, with 14 bases sitting between them. This CDR3 contains 14 residues. CDR3: CASSSLPGVYEQYF. The CDR3 nucleotides read TGTGCCAGCAGTTCCCTCCCGGGGGTTTACGAGCAGTACTTC.

This clonotype occurred many times. The chain couples TRBV27 to TRBJ2-7; maybe TRBD2 (6 bases). Germline V lookup: CDR1 MNHEY, CDR2 SMNVEV (reference sequence). The V and J ends lost 3 bases and 8 bases respectively, with 17 bases between them. The CDR3 is 14 residues long. Here the CDR3 DNA reads TGTGCCAGCAGTTTCCGGGAGTCCTCTAGCCAGCAGTACTTC. Its protein is CASSFRESSSQQYF.

This clonotype was detected many times. The chain links TRBV5-1 to TRBJ1-2; 9 bases are a match to TRBD1. There are 15 residues in the CDR3. Germline trimming cut 0 bases from V and 6 bases from J; bases unmatched to any gene: 6. Germline CDR1 is SGHRS and CDR2 is YFSETQ. CDR3 in amino acids: CASSLALTGGHGYTF. DNA for the CDR3: TGCGCCAGCAGCTTGGCCTTAACAGGGGGCCATGGCTACACCTTC.

The sample holds many counts of this clonotype. V is TRBV20-1 and J is TRBJ2-1; D is ambiguous. CDR3 length: 13 residues. CDR1 and CDR2 (germline): DFQATT, SNEGSKA (reference sequence). With 5 bases removed from V and 8 bases from J, the gap between germline ends came to 16 bases. The CDR3 here is CSARPTEYDEQFF. The CDR3 DNA sequence: TGCAGTGCTCGACCCACAGAGTACGATGAGCAGTTCTTC.

At least ten counts were recorded for this clonotype. The V and J genes are TRBV20-1 and TRBJ1-1, with D perhaps matching TRBD1 (5 bases). The CDR3 length is 14 residues. Trimming cost V 6 bases and J 2 bases, with 16 bases left between them. Germline V gives CDR1 DFQATT, CDR2 SNEGSKA (reference sequence). The CDR3 spells CSAKRWGVNTEAFF. Here the CDR3 DNA reads TGCAGTGCAAAGAGGTGGGGGGTAAACACTGAAGCTTTCTTT.

This clonotype was counted ten times or more. The J gene is TRBJ1-1, the V gene TRBV5-1, with D unresolved. V dropped 0 bases and J dropped 3 bases, with 9 bases sitting between them. This CDR3 is built from 14 residues. The germline V gene has CDR1 SGHRS and CDR2 YFSETQ. CDR3 coding DNA: TGCGCCAGCAGCTTGGAAATCGCCTACACTGAAGCTTTCTTT. Its translation is CASSLEIAYTEAFF.

CDR3 sequence (DNA): TGTGCCAGCAGTCGACAGGGGGTCGGCCTAAATTCACCCCTCCACTTT. The encoded protein is CASSRQGVGLNSPLHF. The V gene is TRBV6-6, the J gene TRBJ1-6; 9 positions agree with TRBD1. This CDR3 has 16 amino acids. The germline V gene encodes CDR1 MNHNY and CDR2 SVGAGI (reference sequence). The V and J ends lost 5 bases and 7 bases, in that order; junction bases with no gene match: 9.

This clonotype has ten or more counts. This sequence joins TRBV6-5 and TRBJ1-1; D is uncertain. CDR3 length equals 13 residues. Germline values: CDR1 MNHEY, CDR2 SVGAGI. V gave up 0 bases and J gave up 1 base, with 3 bases separating them. The CDR3 is CASSYSENTEAFF. The CDR3 DNA reads as TGTGCCAGCAGTTACTCGGAGAACACTGAAGCTTTCTTT.

This clonotype appeared a few times. This clone may be a read error of a much larger clone one base away. The CDR3 region has the DNA TGTGTCAGCAGCTTAGTGGCCAGGGGGGAGACCCAGTACTTC. Its protein is CVSSLVARGETQYF. This chain links TRBV7-2 with TRBJ2-5; the match to TRBD1 covers 7 bases. This CDR3 spans 14 amino acids. Germline V lookup: CDR1 SGHTA, CDR2 FQGNSA.

This clonotype has ten or more counts. The chain recombines TRBV9 with TRBJ1-5, with 10 bases aligning to TRBD1. Losses at the gene ends were 4 bases for V and 6 bases for J; bases not matched to a gene: 10. This CDR3 has 16 residues. Germline CDR1 is SGDLS and CDR2 is YYNGEE. The CDR3 spells CASSLGTGDLSQPQHF. In nucleotides, the CDR3 is TGTGCCAGCAGCCTCGGGACAGGGGACTTAAGTCAGCCCCAGCATTTT. The full variable domain, its missing parts supplied by reference TRBV9 and TRBJ1-5, is DSGVTQTPKHLITATGQRVTLRCSPRSGDLSVYWYQQSLDQGLQFLIQYYNGEERAKGNILERFSAQQFPDLHSELNLSSLELGDSALYFCASSLGTGDLSQPQHFGDGTRLSIL.

This clonotype has at least ten counts. The chain employs TRBV6-5 and TRBJ1-6, with no clear D. Germline V lookup: CDR1 MNHEY, CDR2 SVGAGI. Trimming cost V 2 bases and J 5 bases, with 4 bases left between them. The CDR3 consists of 13 residues. CDR3 DNA sequence: TGTGCCAGCAGTTACGACAATAATTCACCCCTCCACTTT. Its translation is CASSYDNNSPLHF.

This clonotype showed up many times. V and J are TRBV6-1 and TRBJ2-2; no clear D gene. The germline V and J ends were trimmed by 4 bases and 1 base, with 7 bases remaining between them. CDR1 and CDR2 (germline): MNHNS, SASEGT. The CDR3 covers 14 residues. The CDR3 DNA sequence: TGTGCCAGCAGTGGCGGCTGGAACACCGGGGAGCTGTTTTTT. This gives the protein CASSGGWNTGELFF.

This clonotype came up many times. The chain is built from TRBV14 and TRBJ2-1; 8 positions agree with TRBD2. Germline V gene lookup returns CDR1 SGHDN and CDR2 FVKESK. The CDR3 is 14 amino acids. V shed 1 base, J shed 6 bases, and the junction held 2 bases outside the gene matches. CDR3 protein: CASSQGGTSNEQFF. Here the CDR3 DNA reads TGTGCCAGCAGCCAAGGGGGGACTAGCAATGAGCAGTTCTTC.

This clonotype was seen many times. The V and J genes are TRBV27 and TRBJ2-7; the D is unclear. The CDR3 spans 15 residues. V lost 2 bases, J lost 0 bases, and 11 bases lay in between. Germline V lookup: CDR1 MNHEY, CDR2 SMNVEV (reference sequence). CDR3 DNA: TGTGCCAGCAGTTTACAGGCTGGCCTCTCCTACGAGCAGTACTTC. It encodes CASSLQAGLSYEQYF.

This clonotype was counted ten times or more. The rearrangement uses TRBV25-1 and TRBJ2-6; possibly TRBD1 for D (6 bases). Germline V gene sequence: CDR1 MGHDK, CDR2 SYGVNS. V lost 5 bases and J lost 2, with 7 bases in between. The CDR3 spans 14 residues. This CDR3 reads CASSTGTGANVLTF. The CDR3 nucleotides read TGTGCCAGCAGTACAGGGACTGGGGCCAACGTCCTGACTTTC.

This clonotype was counted a few times. This chain links TRBV20-1 with TRBJ2-7; D unresolved. CDR1 is DFQATT and CDR2 is SNEGSKA in the germline V gene (reference sequence). Trimming shortened V by 2 bases and J by 6 bases, and 11 bases separated the two germline ends. This CDR3 region has 12 residues. CDR3 sequence (DNA): TGCAGTGCTAGACAACAAACCAGCGAGCAGTACTTC. Its protein product is CSARQQTSEQYF.

This clonotype has at least ten counts. The chain joins TRBV25-1 to TRBJ2-7; D might be TRBD1 or TRBD2, each matching 6 bases. The V gene lost 6 bases and the J gene lost 1 base, with 13 bases spanning the gap. In germline, CDR1 is MGHDK, CDR2 SYGVNS. This CDR3 region has 14 residues. Here the CDR3 reads CASRGQGTSYEQYF. The CDR3 DNA reads as TGTGCCAGCAGGGGTCAGGGGACTTCCTACGAGCAGTACTTC.

This clonotype was picked up many times. The DNA of the CDR3 is TGTGCCATCAGTGATTTCCGCAATCAGCCCCAGCATTTT. Translating it yields CAISDFRNQPQHF. The chain links TRBV10-3 to TRBJ1-5; D ambiguous. V dropped 3 bases and J dropped 2 bases, with 5 bases sitting between them. Germline lookup yields CDR1 ENHRY and CDR2 SYGVKD. CDR3 length equals 13 residues.

V gene TRBV10-3 combines with J gene TRBJ2-7, with 10 bases identical to TRBD1. Trimming cost V 7 bases and J 5 bases; bases outside gene matches: 2. Germline CDR1 and CDR2: ENHRY and SYGVKD. The CDR3 loop spans 12 amino acids. Written as DNA, the CDR3 is TGTGCCATCAAGGGACAGGGGAACGAGCAGTACTTC. This codes for CAIKGQGNEQYF.

The sample holds many counts of this clonotype. The chain combines TRBV4-2 with TRBJ2-1; 10 bases line up with TRBD2. V lost 2 bases and J lost 6; bases outside the gene matches: 10. Germline V CDR1 and CDR2: LGHNA, YNFKEQ. The CDR3 sequence is 17 residues long. For the CDR3, the DNA is TGTGCCAGCAGCCAATCCTCGAGCGGGGGGGCGGGCAATGAGCAGTTCTTC. Translation gives CASSQSSSGGAGNEQFF.

This clonotype was recorded at least ten times. The rearrangement joins TRBV11-2 to TRBJ2-7, with D uncertain. The V gene's germline CDR1 is SGHAT and CDR2 FQNNGV. The CDR3 length is 15 residues. Deletions cut 2 bases from V and 2 bases from J, with 13 bases between. This CDR3 reads CASSLTSGMTYEQYF. The CDR3 DNA reads as TGTGCCAGCAGCTTAACCTCAGGCATGACCTACGAGCAGTACTTC.

This clonotype has a count of ten or more. The V gene is TRBV12-3 or TRBV12-4, the J gene TRBJ2-1; 13 bases match TRBD2. The CDR3 contains 18 residues. V lost 6 bases to trimming and J lost 0 bases; unmatched junction nucleotides: 8. CDR3 region: CASRTSGGPSGSYNEQFF. Here the CDR3 DNA reads TGTGCCAGCAGGACTAGCGGGGGGCCTTCGGGCTCCTACAATGAGCAGTTCTTC.

This clonotype was detected many times. The gene calls are TRBV5-1 and TRBJ1-1; D ambiguous. The CDR3 is 14 residues long. Trimming took 2 bases from V and 3 from J, leaving 11 bases between them. Germline V gives CDR1 SGHRS, CDR2 YFSETQ. The CDR3 sequence: CASSFFDTYTEAFF. The CDR3 DNA reads as TGCGCCAGCAGCTTTTTTGACACTTACACTGAAGCTTTCTTT.

This clonotype was seen at least ten times. The CDR3 region is CASSLLWSTEAFF. The CDR3 coding sequence is TGCGCCAGCAGCTTGCTTTGGAGCACTGAAGCTTTCTTT. V usage is TRBV5-1 and J usage is TRBJ1-1; the D is unclear. The CDR3 loop spans 13 amino acids. CDR1 SGHRS and CDR2 YFSETQ come from the germline V gene. V lost 1 base to trimming and J lost 4 bases, with 8 bases between them.

This clonotype was seen at least ten times. J is TRBJ2-3 and V is TRBV5-1; maybe TRBD2 (5 bases). V lost 6 bases and J lost 1, with 9 bases in between. This CDR3 is built from 13 residues. Germline lookup yields CDR1 SGHRS and CDR2 YFSETQ. The CDR3 DNA sequence: TGCGCCAGCACCGTGGAGGGCACAGATACGCAGTATTTT. It yields the protein CASTVEGTDTQYF.